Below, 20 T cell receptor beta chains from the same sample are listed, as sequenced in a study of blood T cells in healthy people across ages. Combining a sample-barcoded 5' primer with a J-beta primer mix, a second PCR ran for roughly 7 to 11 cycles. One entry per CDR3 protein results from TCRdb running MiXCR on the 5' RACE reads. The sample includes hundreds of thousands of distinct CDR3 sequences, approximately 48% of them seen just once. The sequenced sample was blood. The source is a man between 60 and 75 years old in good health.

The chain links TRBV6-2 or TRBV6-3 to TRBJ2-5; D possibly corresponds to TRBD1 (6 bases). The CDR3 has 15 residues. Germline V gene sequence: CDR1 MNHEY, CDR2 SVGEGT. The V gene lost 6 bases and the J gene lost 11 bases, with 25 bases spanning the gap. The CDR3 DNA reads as TGTGCCAGCAGAAACGAAGGGGGTCGCCCCGTTGAGCAGTACTTC. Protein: CASRNEGGRPVEQYF.

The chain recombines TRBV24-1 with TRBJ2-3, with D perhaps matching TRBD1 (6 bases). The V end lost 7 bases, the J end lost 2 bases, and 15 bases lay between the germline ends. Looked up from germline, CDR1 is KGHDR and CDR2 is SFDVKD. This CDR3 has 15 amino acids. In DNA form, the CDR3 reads TGTGCCACCAGCCAGCCAGGGGATACCACAGATACGCAGTATTTT. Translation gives CATSQPGDTTDTQYF.

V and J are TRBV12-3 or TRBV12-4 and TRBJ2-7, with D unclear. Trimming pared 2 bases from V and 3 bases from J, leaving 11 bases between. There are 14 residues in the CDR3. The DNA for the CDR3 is TGTGCCAGCAGTTTAAGCTCCCTTTACTACGAGCAGTACTTC. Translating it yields CASSLSSLYYEQYF.

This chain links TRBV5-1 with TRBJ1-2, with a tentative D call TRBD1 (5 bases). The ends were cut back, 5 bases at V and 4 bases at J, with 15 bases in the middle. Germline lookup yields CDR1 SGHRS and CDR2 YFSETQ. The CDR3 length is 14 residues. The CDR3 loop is CASRDETGVYGYTF. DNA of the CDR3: TGCGCCAGCAGGGACGAAACAGGCGTCTATGGCTACACCTTC.

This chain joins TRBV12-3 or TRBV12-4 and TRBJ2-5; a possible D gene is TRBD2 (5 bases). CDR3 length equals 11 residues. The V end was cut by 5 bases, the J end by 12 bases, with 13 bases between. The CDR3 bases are TGTGCCAGCAGTGAGCGGTACGAGAAGTACTTC. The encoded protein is CASSERYEKYF.

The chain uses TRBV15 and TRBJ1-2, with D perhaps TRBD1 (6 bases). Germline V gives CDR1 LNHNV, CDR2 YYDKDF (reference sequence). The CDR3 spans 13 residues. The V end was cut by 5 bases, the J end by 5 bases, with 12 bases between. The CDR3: CATSPRTEYGYTF. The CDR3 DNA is TGTGCCACCAGCCCCCGGACAGAGTATGGCTACACCTTC. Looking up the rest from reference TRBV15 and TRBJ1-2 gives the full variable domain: DAMVIQNPRYQVTQFGKPVTLSCSQTLNHNVMYWYQQKSSQAPKLLFHYYDKDFNNEADTPDNFQSRRPNTSFCFLDIRSPGLGDTAMYLCATSPRTEYGYTFGSGTRLTVV.

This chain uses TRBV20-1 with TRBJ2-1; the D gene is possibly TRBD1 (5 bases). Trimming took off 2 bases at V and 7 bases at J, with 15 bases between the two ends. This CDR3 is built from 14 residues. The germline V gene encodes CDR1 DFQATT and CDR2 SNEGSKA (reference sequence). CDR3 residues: CSARQGREENEQFF. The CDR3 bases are TGCAGTGCTAGACAGGGTAGGGAAGAAAATGAGCAGTTCTTC.

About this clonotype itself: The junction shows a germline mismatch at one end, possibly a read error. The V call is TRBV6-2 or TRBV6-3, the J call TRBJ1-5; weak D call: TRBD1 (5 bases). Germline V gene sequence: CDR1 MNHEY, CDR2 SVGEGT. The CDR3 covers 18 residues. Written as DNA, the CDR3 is TGTGTCAGCAGGGAAACCGGGGCATCAACCCAACATAATCAGCCCCAGCATTTT. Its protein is CVSRETGASTQHNQPQHF.

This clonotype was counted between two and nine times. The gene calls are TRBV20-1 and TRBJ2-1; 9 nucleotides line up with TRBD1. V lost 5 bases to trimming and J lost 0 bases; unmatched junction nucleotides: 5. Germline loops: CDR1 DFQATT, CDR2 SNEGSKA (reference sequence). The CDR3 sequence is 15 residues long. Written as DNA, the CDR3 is TGCAGTGCTCCCGGGACAGGGAGCTCCTACAATGAGCAGTTCTTC. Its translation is CSAPGTGSSYNEQFF.

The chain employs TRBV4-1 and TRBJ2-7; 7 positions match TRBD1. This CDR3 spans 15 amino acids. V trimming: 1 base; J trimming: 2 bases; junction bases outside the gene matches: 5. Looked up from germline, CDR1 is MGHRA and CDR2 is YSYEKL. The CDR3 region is CASSQVRQGPYEQYF. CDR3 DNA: TGCGCCAGCAGCCAAGTGAGACAGGGCCCCTACGAGCAGTACTTC.

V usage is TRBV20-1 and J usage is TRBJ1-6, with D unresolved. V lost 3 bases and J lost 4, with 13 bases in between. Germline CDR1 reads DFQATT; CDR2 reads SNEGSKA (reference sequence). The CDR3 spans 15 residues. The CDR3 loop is CSARIGAPYNSPLHF. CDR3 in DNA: TGCAGTGCTAGGATCGGAGCCCCATATAATTCACCCCTCCACTTT.

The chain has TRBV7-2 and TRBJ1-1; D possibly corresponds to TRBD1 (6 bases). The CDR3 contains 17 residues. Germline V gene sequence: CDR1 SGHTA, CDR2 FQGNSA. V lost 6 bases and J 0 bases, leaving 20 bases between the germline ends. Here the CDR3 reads CASSSDSNTYMNTEAFF. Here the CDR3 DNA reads TGTGCCAGCAGTTCGGACAGCAACACTTATATGAACACTGAAGCTTTCTTT.

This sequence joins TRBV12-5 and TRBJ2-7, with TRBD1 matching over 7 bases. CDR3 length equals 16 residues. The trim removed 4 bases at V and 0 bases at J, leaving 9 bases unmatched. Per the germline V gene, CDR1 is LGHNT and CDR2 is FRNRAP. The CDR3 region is CASGSPGGPLSYEQYF. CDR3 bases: TGTGCTAGTGGTTCGCCAGGGGGACCCCTCTCCTACGAGCAGTACTTC.

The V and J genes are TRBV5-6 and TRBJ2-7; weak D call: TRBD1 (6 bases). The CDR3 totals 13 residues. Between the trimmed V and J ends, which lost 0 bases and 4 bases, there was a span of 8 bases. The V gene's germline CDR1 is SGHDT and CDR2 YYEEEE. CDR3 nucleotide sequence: TGTGCCAGCAGCTTGGGACAGGAATACGAGCAGTACTTC. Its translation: CASSLGQEYEQYF.

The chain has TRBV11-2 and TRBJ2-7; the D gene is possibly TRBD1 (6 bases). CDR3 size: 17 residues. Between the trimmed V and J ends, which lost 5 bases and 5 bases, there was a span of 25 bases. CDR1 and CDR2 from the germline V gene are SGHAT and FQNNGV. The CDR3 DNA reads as TGTGCCAGCAGCGATCGAGAGAGGGGCAGGGGCAGGAACGAGCAGTACTTC. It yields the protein CASSDRERGRGRNEQYF.

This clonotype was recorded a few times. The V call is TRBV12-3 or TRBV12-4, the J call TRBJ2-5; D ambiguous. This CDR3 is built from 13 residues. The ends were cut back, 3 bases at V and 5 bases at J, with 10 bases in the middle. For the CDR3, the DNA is TGTGCCAGCAGTTTGGGTCTGATGGAGACCCAGTACTTC. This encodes CASSLGLMETQYF.

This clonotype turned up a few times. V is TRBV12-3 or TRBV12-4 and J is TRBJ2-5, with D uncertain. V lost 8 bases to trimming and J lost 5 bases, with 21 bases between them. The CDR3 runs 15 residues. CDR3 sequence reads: CASCLSIPGLETQYF. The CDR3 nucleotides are TGTGCCAGCTGTCTTAGCATCCCGGGTTTGGAGACCCAGTACTTC.

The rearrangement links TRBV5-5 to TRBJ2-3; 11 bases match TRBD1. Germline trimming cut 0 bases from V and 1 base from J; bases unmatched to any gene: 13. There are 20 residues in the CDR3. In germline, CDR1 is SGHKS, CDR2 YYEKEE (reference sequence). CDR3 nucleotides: TGTGCCAGCAGCTTGGCCCGTCTAGGACAGGGGGCTTTACGCACAGATACGCAGTATTTT. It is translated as CASSLARLGQGALRTDTQYF.

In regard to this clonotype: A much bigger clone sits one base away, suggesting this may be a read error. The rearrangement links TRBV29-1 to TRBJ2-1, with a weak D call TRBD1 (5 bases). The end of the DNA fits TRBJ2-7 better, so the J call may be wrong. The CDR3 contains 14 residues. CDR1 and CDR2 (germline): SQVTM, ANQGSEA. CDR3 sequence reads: CSVGQLSSYNEQYF. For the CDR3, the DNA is TGCAGCGTTGGACAGCTCAGCTCCTACAATGAGCAGTACTTC.

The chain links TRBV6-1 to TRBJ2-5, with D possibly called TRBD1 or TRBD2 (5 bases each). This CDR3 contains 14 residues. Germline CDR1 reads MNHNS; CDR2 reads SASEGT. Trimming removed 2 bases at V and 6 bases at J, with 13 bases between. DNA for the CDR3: TGTGCCAGCAGTGAAAGGTGGGGCGGGCAGACCCAGTACTTC. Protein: CASSERWGGQTQYF.